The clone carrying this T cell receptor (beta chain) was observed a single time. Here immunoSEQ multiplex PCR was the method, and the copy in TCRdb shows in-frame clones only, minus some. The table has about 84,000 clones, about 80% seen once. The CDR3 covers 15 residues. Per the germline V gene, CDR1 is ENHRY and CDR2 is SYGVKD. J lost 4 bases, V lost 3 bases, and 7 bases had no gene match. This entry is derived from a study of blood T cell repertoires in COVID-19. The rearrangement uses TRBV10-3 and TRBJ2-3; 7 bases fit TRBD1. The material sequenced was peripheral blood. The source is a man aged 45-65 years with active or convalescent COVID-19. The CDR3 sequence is CAISEGRQGADTQYF. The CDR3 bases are TGTGCCATCAGTGAAGGCAGGCAGGGGGCAGATACGCAGTATTTT.